This TCR beta chain was found in a study of response to subunit inactivated influenza vaccine. TCRdb re-derived calls from the RT-PCR reads in MiXCR, one entry per CDR3 protein. The repertoire has some 550,000 distinct CDR3 sequences, around 25% of them found once; the top ten carry approximately 3%. The V and J ends lost 11 bases and 6 bases, in that order; junction bases with no gene match: 8. CDR1 is LGHDT and CDR2 is YNNKEL in the germline V gene (reference sequence). The CDR3 contains 13 residues. Another study also made use of these data, one on T cells expressing NK-cell markers. That study adds: The authors made TCR beta cDNA libraries by 5'RACE template switching. This switching added a universal primer site and UMIs. Serological testing identified seven of the eight sequenced donors as HCMV-seropositive and one as seronegative.

The sample was CD4+ T cells sorted from PBMCs, taken 11 to 12 days after vaccination. This chain links TRBV3-1 with TRBJ2-2; 8 bases match TRBD2. The sequence came from a man over 45 who received an inactivated influenza vaccine. The CDR3 nucleotides are TGTGCCTCCACCGCGGGGGGATCCGGGGAGCTGTTTTTT. It is translated as CASTAGGSGELFF.